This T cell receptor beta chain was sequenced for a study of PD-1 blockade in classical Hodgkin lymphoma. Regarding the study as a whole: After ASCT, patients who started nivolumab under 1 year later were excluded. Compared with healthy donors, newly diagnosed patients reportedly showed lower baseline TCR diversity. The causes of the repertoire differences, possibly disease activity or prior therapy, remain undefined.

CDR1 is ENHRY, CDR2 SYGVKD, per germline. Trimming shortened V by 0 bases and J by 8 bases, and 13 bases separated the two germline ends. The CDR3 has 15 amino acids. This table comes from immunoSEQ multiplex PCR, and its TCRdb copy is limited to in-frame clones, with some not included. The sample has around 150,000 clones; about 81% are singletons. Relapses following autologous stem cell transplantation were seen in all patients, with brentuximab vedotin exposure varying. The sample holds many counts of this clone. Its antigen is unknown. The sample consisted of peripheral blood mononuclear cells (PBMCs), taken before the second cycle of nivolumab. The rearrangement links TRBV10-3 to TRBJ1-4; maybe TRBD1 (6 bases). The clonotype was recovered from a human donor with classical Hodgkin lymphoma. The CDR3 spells CAISESQGAWEKLFF. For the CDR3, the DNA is TGTGCCATCAGTGAGTCACAGGGAGCGTGGGAAAAACTGTTTTTT.